Below are 27 T cell receptor beta chains sequenced from a single sample in a study of blood T cells in healthy people across ages. A second PCR, run for roughly 7 to 12 cycles, used a sample-barcoded 5' primer plus a J-beta primer mix. TCRdb recomputed calls from the 5' RACE reads with MiXCR, one row per CDR3 protein. The sample has approximately 1.5 million distinct CDR3 sequences; 35% to 45% are singletons. The source material was blood. These receptors came from a woman aged 18-35 years in good health.

The rearrangement links TRBV25-1 to TRBJ1-2; no clear D. V shed 3 bases and J shed 9 bases, with 17 bases lying between them. The CDR3 loop spans 14 amino acids. Germline V gives CDR1 MGHDK, CDR2 SYGVNS. In DNA form, the CDR3 reads TGTGCCAGCAGTGACTCCACCACGAGGGCGAGCTACACCTTC. Protein product: CASSDSTTRASYTF.

This chain joins TRBV3-1 and TRBJ2-5; D might be TRBD2 (5 bases). V lost 0 bases and J 4 bases, leaving 18 bases between the germline ends. The CDR3 runs to 17 residues. Germline lookup yields CDR1 LGHDT and CDR2 YNNKEL (reference sequence). Here the CDR3 reads CASSQDRRGSKIETQYF. DNA of the CDR3: TGTGCCAGCAGCCAAGATCGAAGAGGGAGTAAGATAGAGACCCAGTACTTC.

This clonotype appeared a few times. The V and J genes are TRBV9 and TRBJ2-7; TRBD1 is a possible D gene (5 bases). The germline V and J ends were trimmed by 6 bases and 0 bases, with 13 bases remaining between them. The CDR3 contains 14 residues. CDR1 is SGDLS, CDR2 YYNGEE, per germline. The CDR3 protein is CASNVQGNSYEQYF. DNA for the CDR3: TGTGCCAGCAACGTTCAGGGTAACTCCTACGAGCAGTACTTC.

The genes are TRBV5-6 and TRBJ2-1; TRBD2 matches 9 bases. CDR1 and CDR2 (germline): SGHDT, YYEEEE. The CDR3 consists of 15 residues. V dropped 1 base and J dropped 4; count of bases not matched to a gene: 3. The DNA for the CDR3 is TGTGCCAGCAGCTTGAGTAGCGGGAGATACAATGAGCAGTTCTTC. Its translation: CASSLSSGRYNEQFF.

The chain has TRBV4-3 and TRBJ2-4; tentatively, D is TRBD1 (6 bases). CDR3 length equals 17 residues. V shed 2 bases and J shed 0 bases, with 14 bases lying between them. The germline gives CDR1 LGHNA, CDR2 YSLEER. Here the CDR3 reads CASSQMTGGEAKNIQYF. Written as DNA, the CDR3 is TGCGCCAGCAGCCAAATGACAGGAGGCGAAGCCAAAAACATTCAGTACTTC.

This chain uses TRBV7-2 with TRBJ2-7; D gene uncertain. Per the germline V gene, CDR1 is SGHTA and CDR2 is FQGNSA. This CDR3 contains 14 residues. Trimming took 1 base from V and 2 from J, leaving 9 bases between them. CDR3 coding DNA: TGTGCCAGCAGCTTAGGGGGATACGCCTACGAGCAGTACTTC. Its translation is CASSLGGYAYEQYF.

Of note for this clonotype: One end of the junction varies from germline; a read error may be responsible. The chain employs TRBV6-5 and TRBJ2-5; no clear D. The germline CDR1 and CDR2 sequences are MNHEY and SVGAGI. The CDR3 has 15 amino acids. For the CDR3, the DNA is TGTGCCAGCAGTTCCTCTCAGAATTTCCAAGAGACCCGGTACTTC. Translated: CASSSSQNFQETRYF.

V is TRBV27 and J is TRBJ2-1; D is possibly TRBD1 (6 bases). CDR3 length: 14 amino acids. The ends were cut back, 2 bases at V and 8 bases at J, with 13 bases in the middle. The germline V gene has CDR1 MNHEY and CDR2 SMNVEV (reference sequence). CDR3 sequence: CASSLRDMRDEQFF. For the CDR3, the DNA is TGTGCCAGCAGTTTACGGGACATGCGAGATGAGCAGTTCTTC.

The CDR3 protein is CASSPGHGNTGELFF. DNA for the CDR3: TGTGCCAGCTCACCAGGACATGGGAACACCGGGGAGCTGTTTTTT. This chain connects TRBV18 to TRBJ2-2; D might be TRBD1 (5 bases). Germline CDR1 reads KGHSH; CDR2 reads LQKENI. The length of the CDR3 is 15 residues. V was shortened by 2 bases and J by 1 base, with 8 bases between the two germline ends. Supplemented by reference TRBV18 and TRBJ2-2, the full variable domain reads NAGVMQNPRHLVRRRGQEARLRCSPMKGHSHVYWYRQLPEEGLKFMVYLQKENIIDESGMPKERFSAEFPKEGPSILRIQQVVRGDSAAYFCASSPGHGNTGELFFGEGSRLTVL.

The chain uses TRBV29-1 and TRBJ1-1; the D is unclear. CDR3 length: 15 amino acids. V was trimmed by 2 bases and J by 4 bases, leaving 17 bases between them. Germline V gene data show CDR1 as SQVTM and CDR2 as ANQGSEA. CDR3 region: CSVEKGGGSVTEAFF. The CDR3 DNA reads as TGCAGCGTTGAAAAGGGCGGAGGGTCGGTCACTGAAGCTTTCTTT.

This chain connects TRBV12-3 or TRBV12-4 to TRBJ2-1; D remains unclear. Trimming shortened V by 7 bases and J by 4 bases, and 14 bases separated the two germline ends. The CDR3 totals 14 residues. The CDR3 nucleotides are TGTGCCAGCATGAAAGACGAAGAATACAATGAGCAGTTCTTC. As protein: CASMKDEEYNEQFF.

The J gene is TRBJ2-3, the V gene TRBV4-3; TRBD2 is a possible D gene (5 bases). This CDR3 has 14 amino acids. Germline CDR1 and CDR2: LGHNA and YSLEER. V lost 1 base, J lost 4 bases, and 9 bases lay in between. CDR3 loop: CASSQASGSDTQYF. The CDR3 DNA follows: TGCGCCAGCAGCCAAGCGAGCGGATCAGATACGCAGTATTTT.

Notes on this clonotype: At one end, the junction sequence differs from germline, possibly due to a read error. The chain has TRBV4-2 and TRBJ1-4, with D unclear. This CDR3 is 15 amino acids long. Germline V gene sequence: CDR1 LGHNA, CDR2 YNFKEQ. The CDR3 DNA reads as TGTGCCAGCAGCCAAGTCAGCCCAGCTAATGGAAAACTGTTTTTT. Its translation: CASSQVSPANGKLFF.

J is TRBJ2-7 and V is TRBV6-2 or TRBV6-3; D not certain. Trimming pared 5 bases from V and 2 bases from J, leaving 13 bases between. Per germline, CDR1 MNHEY and CDR2 SVGEGT. The CDR3 loop spans 14 amino acids. CDR3 sequence reads: CASSPGRIPYEQYF. Here the CDR3 DNA reads TGTGCCAGCAGTCCAGGACGGATACCCTACGAGCAGTACTTC.

The chain employs TRBV14 and TRBJ2-7; no clear D. CDR1 and CDR2 (germline): SGHDN, FVKESK. The CDR3 contains 13 residues. Trimming removed 3 bases at V and 2 bases at J, with 8 bases between. The CDR3 nucleotides are TGTGCCAGCAGCCACGGTAGAGCCTACGAGCAGTACTTC. Translating gives CASSHGRAYEQYF.

V gene TRBV6-5 combines with J gene TRBJ2-3, with D possibly TRBD2 on 6 matching bases. Trimming removed 0 bases at V and 7 bases at J, with 11 bases between. The CDR3 consists of 14 residues. Germline loops: CDR1 MNHEY, CDR2 SVGAGI. CDR3 DNA: TGTGCCAGCAGTTACTCGCGGGACTCCCATACGCAGTATTTT. It translates to CASSYSRDSHTQYF.

The chain recombines TRBV4-3 with TRBJ1-2; D not resolved. The CDR3 extends over 15 amino acids. CDR1 and CDR2 (germline): LGHNA, YSLEER. With 4 bases removed from V and 5 bases from J, the gap between germline ends came to 17 bases. The CDR3 sequence: CASSLRASPDYGYTF. In nucleotides, the CDR3 is TGCGCCAGCAGCCTCCGGGCGTCGCCTGATTATGGCTACACCTTC.

CDR3 sequence reads: CSAPSGTGGNEQFF. CDR3 coding DNA: TGCAGTGCCCCCAGCGGGACAGGGGGGAATGAGCAGTTCTTC. This sequence joins TRBV20-1 and TRBJ2-1; 11 bases line up with TRBD1. CDR1 is DFQATT and CDR2 is SNEGSKA in the germline V gene (reference sequence). The CDR3 sequence is 14 residues long. J was trimmed by 7 bases and V by 6 bases; bases with no gene match: 8.

The V gene is TRBV28, the J gene TRBJ1-3; D may be TRBD1 (5 bases). The germline V gene encodes CDR1 MDHEN and CDR2 SYDVKM. The CDR3 is made up of 12 amino acids. V gave up 7 bases and J gave up 4 bases, with 8 bases separating them. CDR3 residues: CASTEGGNTIYF. The CDR3 nucleotides read TGTGCCAGCACGGAGGGGGGAAACACCATATATTTT.

This chain uses TRBV4-2 with TRBJ1-1; TRBD1 matches at 7 bases. Trimming cost V 1 base and J 11 bases; bases outside gene matches: 10. Germline V gene sequence: CDR1 LGHNA, CDR2 YNFKEQ. CDR3 length: 14 residues. The DNA of the CDR3 is TGTGCCAGCAGCCAAGGCGGGACAGCTCGAGAGGCTTTCTTT. As protein: CASSQGGTAREAFF.

V is TRBV5-5 and J is TRBJ2-3, with D perhaps matching TRBD2 (6 bases). V shed 5 bases and J shed 9 bases, with 19 bases lying between them. From germline, CDR1 is SGHKS and CDR2 YYEKEE (reference sequence). The CDR3 runs to 14 residues. Here the CDR3 reads CASSRRDLWGTQYF. The CDR3 region has the DNA TGTGCCAGCAGTCGGAGGGATCTATGGGGGACGCAGTATTTT.

This clonotype occurred many times. The J gene is TRBJ2-3, the V gene TRBV7-2; tentatively, D is TRBD1 (6 bases). CDR1 is SGHTA, CDR2 FQGNSA, per germline. This CDR3 has 15 amino acids. V was pared by 6 bases and J by 0 bases, with 13 bases between. In nucleotides, the CDR3 is TGTGCCAGCAGTCCAAGGGACACTAGCACAGATACGCAGTATTTT. This gives the protein CASSPRDTSTDTQYF.

In this sample, this clonotype turned up a few times. The chain couples TRBV6-5 to TRBJ2-5, with 10 bases identical to TRBD2. This CDR3 comprises 16 residues. Germline V gene data show CDR1 as MNHEY and CDR2 as SVGAGI. V dropped 0 bases and J dropped 3; count of bases not matched to a gene: 4. The CDR3 nucleotides are TGTGCCAGCAGTTACTCAAAGCTAGCGGGGGAAGAGACCCAGTACTTC. Encoded protein: CASSYSKLAGEETQYF.

As concerns this clonotype: One end of the junction does not line up with germline, which may come from a read error. CDR3 sequence reads: CAGSFMGLDTTGELFF. As DNA, the CDR3 is TGTGCCGGCAGCTTCATGGGTCTAGACACGACCGGGGAGCTGTTTTTT. The gene calls are TRBV7-2 and TRBJ2-2, with unresolved D. This CDR3 contains 16 residues. Per germline, CDR1 SGHTA and CDR2 FQGNSA.

In its sample, this clonotype was seen a few times. The chain has TRBV6-1 and TRBJ2-3; D gene ambiguous. This CDR3 region has 12 residues. The ends were cut back, 1 base at V and 6 bases at J, with 5 bases in the middle. Germline V gene sequence: CDR1 MNHNS, CDR2 SASEGT. The CDR3 coding sequence is TGTGCCAGCAGTGAAGAATGGGATACGCAGTATTTT. It yields the protein CASSEEWDTQYF.

This clonotype was counted between two and nine times. This chain uses TRBV10-3 with TRBJ2-3, with D unclear. Trimming pared 6 bases from V and 0 bases from J, leaving 13 bases between. The germline V gene has CDR1 ENHRY and CDR2 SYGVKD. The CDR3 covers 15 residues. In nucleotides, the CDR3 is TGTGCCATCAGGACGACTGGAACTAGCACAGATACGCAGTATTTT. As protein: CAIRTTGTSTDTQYF.

With respect to this clonotype: This clone may be a read error of a much larger clone one base away. The chain is built from TRBV29-1 and TRBJ2-1; 11 bases line up with TRBD2. This CDR3 contains 12 residues. Germline V gene data show CDR1 as SQVTM and CDR2 as ANQGSEA. The CDR3 DNA reads TGCGGCGTTGAACTAGCGGGAGATGAGCAGTTCTTC. Its translation is CGVELAGDEQFF.